This T cell receptor (beta chain) was found in a study of blood T cell repertoires in COVID-19. Study at large: The United States, Italy and Spain supplied acute and convalescent COVID-19 samples. T cells, B-cell-depleted T cells, or PBMCs provided the cDNA or gDNA that served as material.

Per the authors' pipeline: Reference gene primer amplification gave nucleated cell count estimates. Sequencing was performed with immunoSEQ multiplex PCR; in TCRdb, only in-frame clones are kept and a portion is missing. Clonal size and the V and J genes are those of that table, whereas D and trimming came from the DNA. The sample yields around 250,000 clones, about 83% seen once. This CDR3 contains 12 residues. V was pared by 3 bases and J by 13 bases, with 11 bases between. Germline values: CDR1 SGDLS, CDR2 YYNGEE. The sample was peripheral blood. This clonotype was obtained from a woman aged 40 to 50 who had recovered from COVID-19. The rearrangement links TRBV9 to TRBJ1-6; a weak D match, TRBD1 (5 bases). The CDR3 sequence is CASSGQRSPLHF. The CDR3 DNA sequence: TGTGCCAGCAGCGGACAGCGTTCGCCCCTCCACTTT.